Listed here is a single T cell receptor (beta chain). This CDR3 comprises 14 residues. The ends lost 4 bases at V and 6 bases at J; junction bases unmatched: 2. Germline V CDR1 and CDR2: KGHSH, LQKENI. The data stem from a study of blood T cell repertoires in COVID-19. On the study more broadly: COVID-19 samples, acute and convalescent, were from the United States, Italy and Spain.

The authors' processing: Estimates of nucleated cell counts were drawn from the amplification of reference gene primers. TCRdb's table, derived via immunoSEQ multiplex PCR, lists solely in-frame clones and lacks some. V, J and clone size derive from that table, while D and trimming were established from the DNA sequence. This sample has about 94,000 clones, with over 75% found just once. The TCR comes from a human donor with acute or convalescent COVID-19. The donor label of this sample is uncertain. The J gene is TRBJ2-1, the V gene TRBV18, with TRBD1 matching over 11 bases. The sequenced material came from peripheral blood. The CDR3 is CASSLGTGGNEQFF. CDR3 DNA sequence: TGTGCCAGCTCACTCGGGACAGGGGGCAATGAGCAGTTCTTC.